This is a list of T cell receptor beta chains from one sample in a study of control samples from healthy donors and cancer patients. Some clones are missing from TCRdb's copy, which holds only in-frame ones; the method was immunoSEQ multiplex PCR. There are approximately 160,000 clones in the sample; around nine tenths occur only once, and 0.68% lies in the top ten. The sample consisted of blood. The receptor set was obtained from a woman in her thirties in good health. CDR3s include the opening cysteine and the closing phenylalanine or tryptophan. D genes are given only for firm matches. The listing skips clone size in some rows; elsewhere it reads once, few, many or a size class.

CDR3 DNA: TGCGCCAGCAGCGTTGGACAGGCCCTTAATGAAAAACTGTTTTTT; CDR3 protein: CASSVGQALNEKLFF; clone size: -; J gene: TRBJ1-4; D gene: TRBD1; V gene: TRBV5-1
CDR3 DNA: TGTGCCAGCAGTTTGGAGGGTGAAGCTTTCTTT; CDR3 protein: CASSLEGEAFF; clone size: -; J gene: TRBJ1-1; D gene: -; V gene: TRBV28
CDR3 DNA: TGTGCCAGCAGCTTAGGTCGCGAGCAGTACTTC; CDR3 protein: CASSLGREQYF; clone size: once; J gene: TRBJ2-7; D gene: -; V gene: TRBV13
CDR3 DNA: TGTGCCAGCAGATCCGACAGGGGATCTGAAGCTTTCTTT; CDR3 protein: CASRSDRGSEAFF; clone size: -; J gene: TRBJ1-1; D gene: TRBD1; V gene: TRBV5-4
CDR3 DNA: TGTGCCAGCAGTGAATGGGTAGCCCCTACGGAGACCCAGTACTTC; CDR3 protein: CASSEWVAPTETQYF; clone size: -; J gene: TRBJ2-5; D gene: -; V gene: TRBV6-1
CDR3 DNA: TGTGCCAGCAGCTTAGCGGTGACTAGCGGTAACGAGCAGTACTTC; CDR3 protein: CASSLAVTSGNEQYF; clone size: -; J gene: TRBJ2-7; D gene: TRBD2; V gene: TRBV7-2
CDR3 DNA: TGTGCCATCAGTGAGCAGGGGGAGAATCAGCCCCAGCATTTT; CDR3 protein: CAISEQGENQPQHF; clone size: -; J gene: TRBJ1-5; D gene: TRBD1; V gene: TRBV10-3
CDR3 DNA: TGTGCCAGCAGCTTAGAGGGGCGGGAGGGCCGCGATGAGCAGTTCTTC; CDR3 protein: CASSLEGREGRDEQFF; clone size: -; J gene: TRBJ2-1; D gene: TRBD2; V gene: TRBV11-2
CDR3 DNA: TGTGCCAGCTCCCGGACTGAAAATGAAAAACTGTTTTTT; CDR3 protein: CASSRTENEKLFF; clone size: -; J gene: TRBJ1-4; D gene: -; V gene: TRBV19
CDR3 DNA: TGTGCCAGCAGGCAGGGAGGTAGCACCGGGGAGCTGTTTTTT; CDR3 protein: CASRQGGSTGELFF; clone size: -; J gene: TRBJ2-2; D gene: -; V gene: TRBV7-8
CDR3 DNA: TGTGCCAGCAGCGTAGCCCGGGACGGGGAAAAACTGTTTTTT; CDR3 protein: CASSVARDGEKLFF; clone size: -; J gene: TRBJ1-4; D gene: -; V gene: TRBV9
CDR3 DNA: TGTGCCAGTAGTTCGACGGGGGGAGTGAGGGCCTACGAGCAGTACTTC; CDR3 protein: CASSSTGGVRAYEQYF; clone size: -; J gene: TRBJ2-7; D gene: TRBD2; V gene: TRBV19
CDR3 DNA: TGTGCCACCAGCAGTGTCGAGATACCGGTGGGCCATACGGAGACCCAGTACTTC; CDR3 protein: CATSSVEIPVGHTETQYF; clone size: -; J gene: TRBJ2-5; D gene: -; V gene: TRBV15
CDR3 DNA: TGTGCCAGCAGTTGGGATTCGCACTCCTACGAGCAGTACTTC; CDR3 protein: CASSWDSHSYEQYF; clone size: -; J gene: TRBJ2-7; D gene: -; V gene: TRBV27
CDR3 DNA: TGCGCCAGCAGATCTACTAGCGGGAGTTCCTACAATGAGCAGTTCTTC; CDR3 protein: CASRSTSGSSYNEQFF; clone size: -; J gene: TRBJ2-1; D gene: TRBD2; V gene: TRBV4-1
CDR3 DNA: TGTGCCAGCAGTTACCGGTCTAGCGGAACGGGTGAGCAGTTCTTC; CDR3 protein: CASSYRSSGTGEQFF; clone size: -; J gene: TRBJ2-1; D gene: TRBD2; V gene: TRBV6-5
CDR3 DNA: TGTGCCAGCAGTCCCGCTATACCGGGACAGGGGGGAAGGCAGTACTTC; CDR3 protein: CASSPAIPGQGGRQYF; clone size: -; J gene: TRBJ2-7; D gene: TRBD1; V gene: TRBV27
CDR3 DNA: TGCGCCAGCAGCCAGGAGTCTTACAATGAGCAGTTCTTC; CDR3 protein: CASSQESYNEQFF; clone size: -; J gene: TRBJ2-1; D gene: -; V gene: TRBV4-3
CDR3 DNA: TGCGCCAGCAGCTTATCCGGGACACCCGGGAACACTGAAGCTTTCTTT; CDR3 protein: CASSLSGTPGNTEAFF; clone size: -; J gene: TRBJ1-1; D gene: -; V gene: TRBV5-1
CDR3 DNA: TGCGCCAGCAGCTTGGGGGCAGGTCCGAATGAAAAACTGTTTTTT; CDR3 protein: CASSLGAGPNEKLFF; clone size: -; J gene: TRBJ1-4; D gene: -; V gene: TRBV5-1
CDR3 DNA: TGTGCCAGCAGCTTAGCTTGGAGGCGGGCCAACGCTAGCACAGATACGCAGTATTTT; CDR3 protein: CASSLAWRRANASTDTQYF; clone size: -; J gene: TRBJ2-3; D gene: -; V gene: TRBV7-9
CDR3 DNA: TGTGCCACCAGTGACGGGACAGGGGATAATCAGCCCCAGCATTTT; CDR3 protein: CATSDGTGDNQPQHF; clone size: -; J gene: TRBJ1-5; D gene: TRBD1; V gene: TRBV24-1
CDR3 DNA: TGTGCCAGCAGTGAGCCCGGGGGCAGACGTCAGCCCCAGCATTTT; CDR3 protein: CASSEPGGRRQPQHF; clone size: -; J gene: TRBJ1-5; D gene: -; V gene: TRBV6-1
CDR3 DNA: TGTGCCAGTAGGCTACAGGGGCGCGGGGAAAAACTGTTTTTT; CDR3 protein: CASRLQGRGEKLFF; clone size: -; J gene: TRBJ1-4; D gene: TRBD1; V gene: TRBV19
CDR3 DNA: TGTGCCATGGCTAGCGGGAGGGCTGGGGATACGCAGTATTTT; CDR3 protein: CAMASGRAGDTQYF; clone size: -; J gene: TRBJ2-3; D gene: TRBD2; V gene: TRBV28
CDR3 DNA: TGTGCCAGCAGATTACTAGCGGGAGGGGGGAGCTCTGGGGCCAACGTCCTGACTTTC; CDR3 protein: CASRLLAGGGSSGANVLTF; clone size: -; J gene: TRBJ2-6; D gene: TRBD2; V gene: TRBV14
CDR3 DNA: TGTGCCAGCAGTCAAATGGAGGGCGGCGGTGGCTACACCTTC; CDR3 protein: CASSQMEGGGGYTF; clone size: once; J gene: TRBJ1-2; D gene: -; V gene: TRBV6-5
CDR3 DNA: TGTGCCAGCAGTCCCTCCGGGACAGGGTTAGAAAAACTGTTTTTT; CDR3 protein: CASSPSGTGLEKLFF; clone size: -; J gene: TRBJ1-4; D gene: TRBD1; V gene: TRBV28
CDR3 DNA: TGTGCCAGCAGCCCGGGGACTAGAGAGGAGCAGTACTTC; CDR3 protein: CASSPGTREEQYF; clone size: -; J gene: TRBJ2-7; D gene: TRBD2; V gene: TRBV5-6
CDR3 DNA: TGTGCCAGCAGTTACGTTCCCCCGGGACAGGGCGACTATAGCAATCAGCCCCAGCATTTT; CDR3 protein: CASSYVPPGQGDYSNQPQHF; clone size: once; J gene: TRBJ1-5; D gene: TRBD1; V gene: TRBV6-2/TRBV6-3
CDR3 DNA: TGTGCCAGCAGCCCCCCCCGGCGGTCGAACACCGGGGAGCTGTTTTTT; CDR3 protein: CASSPPRRSNTGELFF; clone size: -; J gene: TRBJ2-2; D gene: -; V gene: TRBV3-1/TRBV3-2
CDR3 DNA: TGTGCCAGTAGTCAAGTCCCAGGGGGGCCGGGGGAGACCCAGTACTTC; CDR3 protein: CASSQVPGGPGETQYF; clone size: -; J gene: TRBJ2-5; D gene: -; V gene: TRBV19
CDR3 DNA: TGTGCCAGCAGCCAAGGATTTAGGGAGATAGCCAAAAACATTCAGTACTTC; CDR3 protein: CASSQGFREIAKNIQYF; clone size: -; J gene: TRBJ2-4; D gene: -; V gene: TRBV3-1/TRBV3-2
CDR3 DNA: TGTGCCAGCAGCCCCTTGGTCGGGGGGGGAAACATTCAGTACTTC; CDR3 protein: CASSPLVGGGNIQYF; clone size: -; J gene: TRBJ2-4; D gene: TRBD2; V gene: TRBV7-9
CDR3 DNA: TGTGCCAGCAGCCAAGACAGGGTAAATCAGCCCCAGCATTTT; CDR3 protein: CASSQDRVNQPQHF; clone size: -; J gene: TRBJ1-5; D gene: -; V gene: TRBV3-1/TRBV3-2
CDR3 DNA: TGTGCCAGCAGTTACTCGATGGGGCATAGCAATCAGCCCCAGCATTTT; CDR3 protein: CASSYSMGHSNQPQHF; clone size: -; J gene: TRBJ1-5; D gene: -; V gene: TRBV6-2/TRBV6-3
CDR3 DNA: TGTGCCAGCAGCTTACAGAGAGGGACAGGGTATGGCTACACCTTC; CDR3 protein: CASSLQRGTGYGYTF; clone size: -; J gene: TRBJ1-2; D gene: TRBD1; V gene: TRBV13
CDR3 DNA: TGCGCCAGCAGCCAAGTGGGACTGTACAATGAGCAGTTCTTC; CDR3 protein: CASSQVGLYNEQFF; clone size: -; J gene: TRBJ2-1; D gene: -; V gene: TRBV4-1
CDR3 DNA: TGTGCCAGCTCACAGGGACAGAGCCTAGTACCGTTGGATGGCTACACCTTC; CDR3 protein: CASSQGQSLVPLDGYTF; clone size: -; J gene: TRBJ1-2; D gene: TRBD1; V gene: TRBV18
CDR3 DNA: TGCGCCAGCAGCTACGGTGGGACAGCGGGCGGGGAGCTGTTTTTT; CDR3 protein: CASSYGGTAGGELFF; clone size: once; J gene: TRBJ2-2; D gene: -; V gene: TRBV5-1
CDR3 DNA: TGTGCCAGCAGCCAGACGGGCCAGGGAGGTCAGCCCCAGCATTTT; CDR3 protein: CASSQTGQGGQPQHF; clone size: -; J gene: TRBJ1-5; D gene: -; V gene: TRBV16
CDR3 DNA: TGTGCCACCCCGGTCCGGGCAGGGGTCCCAGATACGCAGTATTTT; CDR3 protein: CATPVRAGVPDTQYF; clone size: -; J gene: TRBJ2-3; D gene: -; V gene: TRBV5-4
CDR3 DNA: TGTGCCAGCAGCCCCACTCCTGGACCTTCTCCCCCCCCCGGGGAGCTGTTTTTT; CDR3 protein: CASSPTPGPSPPPGELFF; clone size: -; J gene: TRBJ2-2; D gene: -; V gene: TRBV3-1/TRBV3-2
CDR3 DNA: TGCGCCAGCAGCCAAGTCCGGAGGGAGACCCAGTACTTC; CDR3 protein: CASSQVRRETQYF; clone size: -; J gene: TRBJ2-5; D gene: -; V gene: TRBV4-1
CDR3 DNA: TGTGCCAGCCAGGACGGGTTGAACACTGAAGCTTTCTTT; CDR3 protein: CASQDGLNTEAFF; clone size: -; J gene: TRBJ1-1; D gene: -; V gene: TRBV6-5
CDR3 DNA: TGTGCCAGCAGCCCCCTGGGCAAAACTAGCGTAGATGAGCAGTTCTTC; CDR3 protein: CASSPLGKTSVDEQFF; clone size: -; J gene: TRBJ2-1; D gene: TRBD2; V gene: TRBV3-1/TRBV3-2
CDR3 DNA: TGTGCCAGCTCACTGACAGGGGGAAATAGCAATCAGCCCCAGCATTTT; CDR3 protein: CASSLTGGNSNQPQHF; clone size: -; J gene: TRBJ1-5; D gene: TRBD1; V gene: TRBV18
CDR3 DNA: TGTGCCACCAGTGATTTTGGAGGGGCTGCTTTCTTT; CDR3 protein: CATSDFGGAAFF; clone size: -; J gene: TRBJ1-1; D gene: -; V gene: TRBV24-1
CDR3 DNA: TGTGCCAGCGAGACTAGCGGACCACATTACAATGAGCAGTTCTTC; CDR3 protein: CASETSGPHYNEQFF; clone size: -; J gene: TRBJ2-1; D gene: TRBD2; V gene: TRBV2
CDR3 DNA: TGTGCCAGCAGTGAGGTTACGGGGATGGATACGCAGTATTTT; CDR3 protein: CASSEVTGMDTQYF; clone size: -; J gene: TRBJ2-3; D gene: -; V gene: TRBV2
CDR3 DNA: TGTGCCTGGAGTCATCCCGGCTACACCTTC; CDR3 protein: CAWSHPGYTF; clone size: -; J gene: TRBJ1-2; D gene: -; V gene: TRBV30